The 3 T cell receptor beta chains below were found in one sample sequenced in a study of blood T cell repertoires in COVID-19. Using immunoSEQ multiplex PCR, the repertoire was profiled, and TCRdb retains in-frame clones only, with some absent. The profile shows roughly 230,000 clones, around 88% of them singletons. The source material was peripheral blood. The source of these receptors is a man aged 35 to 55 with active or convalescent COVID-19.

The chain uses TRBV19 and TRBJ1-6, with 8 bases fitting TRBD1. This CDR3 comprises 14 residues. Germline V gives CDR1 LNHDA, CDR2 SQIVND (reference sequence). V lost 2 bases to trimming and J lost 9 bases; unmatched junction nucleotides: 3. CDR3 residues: CASSIQGASSPLHF. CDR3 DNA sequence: TGTGCCAGTAGTATACAGGGGGCCTCTTCACCCCTCCACTTT.

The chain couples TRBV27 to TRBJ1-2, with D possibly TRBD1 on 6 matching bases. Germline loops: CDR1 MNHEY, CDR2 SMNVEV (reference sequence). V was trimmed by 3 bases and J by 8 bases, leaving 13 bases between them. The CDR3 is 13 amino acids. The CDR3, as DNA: TGTGCCAGCAGTTTGGCAGGGACACAAGGCTACACCTTC. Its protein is CASSLAGTQGYTF.

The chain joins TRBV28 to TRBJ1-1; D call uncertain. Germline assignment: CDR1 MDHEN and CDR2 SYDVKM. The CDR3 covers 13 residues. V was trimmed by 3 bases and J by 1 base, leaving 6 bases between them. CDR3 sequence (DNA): TGTGCCAGCAGTTTTATGGCGAACACTGAAGCTTTCTTT. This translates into CASSFMANTEAFF.